Detailed here is one TCR beta chain. Reverse transcription of about 0.45 to 1 ug RNA was performed with random hexamers. TCRdb processed the immunoSEQ multiplex PCR reads anew with MiXCR; each CDR3 protein has one entry. In the table there are about 160,000 distinct CDR3 sequences, roughly 94% of which are singletons. Germline CDR1 and CDR2: SGDLS and YYNGEE. Unmatched junction bases numbered 6, after V lost 4 bases and J lost 9 bases. The CDR3 runs 13 residues. The entry originates in a study of CD8 T cells in Susac syndrome. The sample taken for sequencing was CD4+ T cells from PBMCs. The clonotype was recovered from a human donor with multiple sclerosis. The genes are TRBV9 and TRBJ2-4; 8 bases agree with TRBD1. The CDR3, as DNA: TGTGCCAGCAGCCCAACAACAGGGGGCATTCAGTACTTC. This sequence encodes CASSPTTGGIQYF.